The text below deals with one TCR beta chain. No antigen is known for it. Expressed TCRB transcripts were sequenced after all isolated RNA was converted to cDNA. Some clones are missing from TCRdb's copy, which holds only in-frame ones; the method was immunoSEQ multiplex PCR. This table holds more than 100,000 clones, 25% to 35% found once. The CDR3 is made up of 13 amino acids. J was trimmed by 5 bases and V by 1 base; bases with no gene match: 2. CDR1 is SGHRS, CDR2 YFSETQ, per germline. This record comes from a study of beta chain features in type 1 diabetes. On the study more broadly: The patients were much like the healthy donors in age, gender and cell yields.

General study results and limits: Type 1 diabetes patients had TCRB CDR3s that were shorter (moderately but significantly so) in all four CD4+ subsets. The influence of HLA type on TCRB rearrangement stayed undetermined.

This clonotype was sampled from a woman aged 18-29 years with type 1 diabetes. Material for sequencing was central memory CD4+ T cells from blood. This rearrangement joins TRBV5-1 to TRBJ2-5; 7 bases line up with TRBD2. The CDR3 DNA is TGCGCCAGCAGCTTGCGGGGAGGGGAGACCCAGTACTTC. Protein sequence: CASSLRGGETQYF.